Described below is a single T cell receptor (beta chain) sequence and its context. Measured with immunoSEQ multiplex PCR; TCRdb has only the in-frame clones, and not every one. Found here are around 290,000 clones, over 75% of them singletons; the top ten hold around 8%. The CDR3 loop spans 16 amino acids. The V gene's germline CDR1 is MDHEN and CDR2 SYDVKM. The V and J ends lost 3 bases and 4 bases respectively, with 16 bases between them. These data originate in a study of blood T cell repertoires in COVID-19. In the study overall: The origin of the acute and convalescent COVID-19 samples was the United States, Italy and Spain.

Material for sequencing was peripheral blood. This rearrangement joins TRBV28 to TRBJ1-3; D is unclear. The TCR originated in a woman in her fifties or sixties who had recovered from COVID-19. The CDR3 reads CASSLGYWGAGNTIYF. CDR3 sequence (DNA): TGTGCCAGCAGTTTGGGGTATTGGGGAGCCGGAAACACCATATATTTT.